This T cell receptor (beta chain) was profiled in a study of cytomegalovirus exposure and HLA in healthy donors. Regarding donors, all were healthy bone marrow donors. This clone was observed a few times. The antigen remains unidentified. With 60 Vbeta and 13 Jbeta primers, the PCR was carried out. Using immunoSEQ multiplex PCR, the repertoire was profiled, and TCRdb retains in-frame clones only, with some absent. The data contain fewer than 150,000 clones, about 78% of them seen just once; the ten biggest clones take up roughly 8.2%. Per germline, CDR1 SQVTM and CDR2 ANQGSEA. The CDR3 spans 12 residues. Trimming pared 5 bases from V and 2 bases from J, leaving 10 bases between. Findings and caveats of the study: When analyzed later, the rates of TCR association showed variation by HLA locus, with DRB1 the most and HLA-C the fewest. Cytomegalovirus-associated status was assigned to some 180 TCR beta chains. TRBV6-2, TRBV6-3 and some other V segments were unresolvable in 87-base-pair reads.

The chain carries TRBV29-1 and TRBJ2-7; the D gene is possibly TRBD2 (6 bases). Sequenced material: PBMCs. The clonotype originates from a woman in her 40s in good health and CMV-seropositive. The CDR3: CSVLEGTYEQYF. The CDR3 DNA sequence: TGCAGCGTTTTGGAGGGGACCTACGAGCAGTACTTC.